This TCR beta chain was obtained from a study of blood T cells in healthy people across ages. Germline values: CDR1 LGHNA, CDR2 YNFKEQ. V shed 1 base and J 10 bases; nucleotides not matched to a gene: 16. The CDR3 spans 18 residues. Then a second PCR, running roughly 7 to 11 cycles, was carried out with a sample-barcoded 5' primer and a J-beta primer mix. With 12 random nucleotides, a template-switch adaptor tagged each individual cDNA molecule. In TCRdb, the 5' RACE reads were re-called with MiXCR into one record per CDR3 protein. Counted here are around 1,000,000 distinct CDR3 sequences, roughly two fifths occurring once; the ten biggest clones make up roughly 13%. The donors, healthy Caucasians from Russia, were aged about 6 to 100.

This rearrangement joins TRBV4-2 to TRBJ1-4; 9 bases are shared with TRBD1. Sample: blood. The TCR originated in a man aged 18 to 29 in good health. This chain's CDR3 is CASSQVEGQGAALGKLFF. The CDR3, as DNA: TGTGCCAGCAGCCAAGTAGAGGGACAGGGTGCGGCTTTAGGAAAACTGTTTTTT.